The entry that follows covers one T cell receptor (beta chain) sequence. Antigen specificity is unknown. TCRdb re-clonotyped the PCR reads through MiXCR. Of about 92,000 clones in the sample, under 15% were seen once. All patients were treatment-naive before thyroid surgery. These data belong to a study of metastatic and nonmetastatic thyroid tumors. Study overall: Comparative analysis of repertoires was undertaken across blood and tumor or nodule tissue obtained from malignant and benign thyroid patients. Study outcomes and limitations: Malignant thyroid tumors reportedly exceeded benign nodules significantly in TCR beta diversity, with the difference appearing in blood and tumor.

Germline loops: CDR1 KGHSH, CDR2 LQKENI. V dropped 3 bases and J dropped 4 bases, with 13 bases sitting between them. This CDR3 comprises 15 residues. Specimen: blood. The chain uses TRBV18 and TRBJ2-1, with D possibly matching TRBD2 (6 bases). The TCR sequence derives from a female donor with papillary thyroid cancer or a benign thyroid nodule (not recorded which). Some clones in this sample may be carry-over from other donors' samples. CDR3 sequence reads: CASSPGRGRYNEQFF. In DNA form, the CDR3 reads TGTGCCAGCTCACCCGGGCGGGGAAGGTACAATGAGCAGTTCTTC.